This T cell receptor (beta chain) came from a study of response to subunit inactivated influenza vaccine. Study results and caveats: It was suggested by the authors that few new T cells are recruited by each seasonal influenza vaccination.

V lost 5 bases and J lost 10, with 18 bases in between. The length of the CDR3 is 15 residues. There are a few counts of this clonotype. Its antigen is currently unknown. TCRdb reanalysed the RT-PCR reads using MiXCR and keeps one entry per CDR3 protein. Of almost 600,000 distinct CDR3 sequences listed, around 13% are singletons. This material consisted of PBMCs from blood, taken 11 to 12 days after vaccination. The TCR originated in a man aged 45-65 years who received an inactivated influenza vaccine. V gene TRBV12-3 or TRBV12-4 combines with J gene TRBJ1-6; tentatively, D is TRBD1 (5 bases). The CDR3 nucleotides are TGTGCCAGCAGTAGTCCACAGGAGAAGGGGTCACCCCTCCACTTT. This translates into CASSSPQEKGSPLHF.